A selection of T cell receptor beta chains follows, all from one sample in a study of response to subunit inactivated influenza vaccine. MiXCR, applied by TCRdb to the RT-PCR reads, yields one record per CDR3 protein. The profile shows about 570,000 distinct CDR3 sequences, approximately 12% of them singletons. Source: PBMCs from blood, taken on the day of vaccination. Every receptor here comes from a man in his fifties who received an inactivated influenza vaccine. Both conserved end residues are part of each CDR3. D genes are given only for firm matches. The size entry is marked missing in some rows and otherwise reads once, few, many or a size class.

>NA|TRBJ2-5|NA|TRBV5-1
CASSPGGRWDQETQYF
TGCGCCAGCAGCCCCGGAGGGCGGTGGGACCAAGAGACCCAGTACTTC
>NA|TRBJ2-1|NA|TRBV4-1
CASSPLGITYNEQFF
TGCGCCAGCAGCCCTTTAGGGATTACCTACAATGAGCAGTTCTTC
>NA|TRBJ1-1|NA|TRBV5-5
CASSLTGTRAFF
TGTGCCAGCAGCTTAACCGGGACCAGAGCTTTCTTT
>NA|TRBJ2-3|few|TRBV6-5
CASSYSSGATQYF
TGTGCCAGCAGTTACTCCTCGGGGGCTACGCAGTATTTT
>TRBD1|TRBJ1-4|few|TRBV15
CATRGTGGNEKLFF
TGTGCCACCAGAGGGACAGGGGGAAATGAAAAACTGTTTTTT
>NA|TRBJ2-1|many|TRBV20-1
CSASDPAGLTYNEQFF
TGCAGTGCCTCAGATCCGGCGGGACTCACCTACAATGAGCAGTTCTTC
>TRBD2|TRBJ2-7|few|TRBV11-1
CASSFRLAGDEQYF
TGTGCCAGCAGCTTTCGCCTAGCGGGAGACGAGCAGTACTTC
>NA|TRBJ1-1|few|TRBV2
CASSGFGGTEAFF
TGTGCCAGCAGTGGATTTGGGGGCACTGAAGCTTTCTTT
>NA|TRBJ1-4|NA|TRBV5-1
CASSSRTLATNEKLFF
TGCGCCAGCAGCTCAAGGACACTCGCAACTAATGAAAAACTGTTTTTT
>NA|TRBJ1-1|few|TRBV12-3/TRBV12-4
CASIGRGEAFF
TGTGCCAGCATCGGTAGGGGTGAAGCTTTCTTT
>NA|TRBJ2-7|many|TRBV4-1
CASSQGLLGGEQYF
TGCGCCAGCAGCCAGGGTCTGCTTGGCGGGGAGCAGTACTTC
>TRBD2|TRBJ2-1|NA|TRBV6-2/TRBV6-3
CASSYLAGGGFRYNEQFF
TGTGCCAGCAGTTACCTGGCGGGGGGCGGCTTTCGATACAATGAGCAGTTCTTC
>NA|TRBJ2-7|few|TRBV28
CASSLAPVPGDEQYF
TGTGCCAGCAGTTTGGCCCCGGTCCCAGGGGACGAGCAGTACTTC
>NA|TRBJ1-6|few|TRBV4-1
CASSQEAGENSPLHF
TGCGCCAGCAGCCAAGAAGCGGGGGAGAATTCACCCCTCCACTTT
>TRBD1|TRBJ1-2|many|TRBV15
CATSRDLASQGNYGYTF
TGTGCCACCAGCAGAGATTTGGCGTCACAGGGGAACTATGGCTACACCTTC
>TRBD2|TRBJ2-3|NA|TRBV29-1
CSVGASGGSSTDTQYF
TGCAGCGTTGGGGCTAGCGGGGGATCTAGCACAGATACGCAGTATTTT
>NA|TRBJ1-1|many|TRBV4-3
CASSLGLGTEAFF
TGCGCCAGCAGCCTCGGCCTGGGCACTGAAGCTTTCTTT
>NA|TRBJ1-3|many|TRBV20-1
CSATQGPGNTIYF
TGCAGTGCTACACAGGGCCCTGGAAACACCATATATTTT
>TRBD1|TRBJ2-7|many|TRBV2
CASSGLKQGASYEQYF
TGTGCCAGCAGTGGCCTTAAACAGGGGGCCAGTTACGAGCAGTACTTC
>TRBD1|TRBJ1-2|few|TRBV6-5
CASSYSPSDRGYGYTF
TGTGCCAGCAGTTACTCACCTTCGGACAGGGGATATGGCTACACCTTC
>NA|TRBJ2-1|NA|TRBV7-2
CASRPDPNLNEQFF
TGTGCCAGCAGACCAGACCCGAATCTCAATGAGCAGTTCTTC
>NA|TRBJ1-1|many|TRBV29-1
CSGERSGATEAFF
TGCAGCGGGGAGCGTTCAGGGGCCACTGAAGCTTTCTTT
>TRBD2|TRBJ2-1|NA|TRBV6-5
CASSYFGGLAGGPGEQFF
TGTGCCAGCAGTTACTTCGGTGGTCTAGCGGGAGGGCCCGGTGAGCAGTTCTTC
>NA|TRBJ1-1|few|TRBV4-1
CASSQETSLGTEAFF
TGCGCCAGCAGCCAAGAGACATCCTTGGGGACTGAAGCTTTCTTT
>NA|TRBJ2-7|few|TRBV28
CASSRGLGAYEQYF
TGTGCCAGCAGCCGGGGGTTAGGGGCCTACGAGCAGTACTTC
>NA|TRBJ2-4|many|TRBV20-1
CSARMPHGKNIQYF
TGCAGTGCTAGAATGCCTCATGGCAAAAACATTCAGTACTTC
>NA|TRBJ2-5|many|TRBV5-6
CASSLVSNQETQYF
TGTGCCAGCAGCTTGGTTTCTAACCAAGAGACCCAGTACTTC
>NA|TRBJ2-2|few|TRBV7-3
CASSLGQSGELFF
TGTGCCAGCAGCTTAGGACAGTCCGGGGAGCTGTTTTTT
>NA|TRBJ1-1|NA|TRBV12-3/TRBV12-4
CASSSRLRRAFF
TGTGCCAGCAGTTCTCGACTCAGGAGGGCTTTCTTT
>NA|TRBJ1-6|few|TRBV4-3
CASSQLAGGNLNSPLHF
TGCGCCAGCAGCCAACTGGCGGGGGGCAACCTTAATTCACCCCTCCACTTT
>NA|TRBJ2-3|few|TRBV5-1
CASTPRTPGPDTQYF
TGCGCCAGCACCCCTCGGACTCCCGGCCCAGATACGCAGTATTTT
>NA|TRBJ2-1|many|TRBV14
CASSPLGGLTYNEQFF
TGTGCCAGCAGCCCTTTGGGGGGGCTCACCTACAATGAGCAGTTCTTC
>NA|TRBJ2-1|NA|TRBV11-2
CASSLAPTRGGEQFF
TGTGCCAGCAGCTTAGCCCCGACAAGGGGAGGTGAGCAGTTCTTC
>NA|TRBJ2-3|NA|TRBV3-1
CASSSSRRTTTDTQYF
TGTGCCAGCAGCTCAAGCCGGAGGACTACCACAGATACGCAGTATTTT
>NA|TRBJ2-3|many|TRBV11-2
CASSLVWGTDTQYF
TGTGCCAGCAGCTTAGTTTGGGGCACAGATACGCAGTATTTT
>NA|TRBJ2-1|NA|TRBV12-3/TRBV12-4
CASSLGAGRLANEQFF
TGTGCCAGCAGTTTAGGTGCGGGGCGACTGGCGAATGAGCAGTTCTTC
>NA|TRBJ2-5|few|TRBV5-6
CASRGEKIQETQYF
TGTGCCAGCCGAGGGGAGAAGATACAAGAGACCCAGTACTTC
>TRBD2|TRBJ2-3|few|TRBV20-1
CSARDLLAGQTESTDTQYF
TGCAGTGCTAGAGATCTACTAGCGGGGCAAACCGAGAGCACAGATACGCAGTATTTT
>NA|TRBJ2-3|few|TRBV5-1
CASSQLEQGDTQYF
TGCGCCAGCAGCCAACTCGAACAGGGAGATACGCAGTATTTT
>TRBD1|TRBJ1-1|NA|TRBV12-3/TRBV12-4
CASSPPRDRPTEAFF
TGTGCCAGCAGCCCCCCCCGGGACAGGCCCACTGAAGCTTTCTTT
>NA|TRBJ2-1|few|TRBV11-1
CASSVTSGFNNEQFF
TGTGCCAGCAGCGTAACTAGTGGTTTCAACAATGAGCAGTTCTTC
>NA|TRBJ1-6|NA|TRBV7-2
CASSLVAGNSPLHF
TGTGCCAGCAGCTTAGTTGCGGGGAATTCACCCCTCCACTTT
>TRBD1|TRBJ2-1|few|TRBV7-8
CASSRPGQGFREQFF
TGTGCCAGCAGCCGACCGGGACAGGGCTTCCGTGAGCAGTTCTTC
>NA|TRBJ2-1|NA|TRBV7-2
CASSLLDNFYNEQFF
TGTGCCAGCAGCCTCCTAGACAATTTCTACAATGAGCAGTTCTTC